This T cell receptor beta chain was found in a study of shared clonotypes between healthy human individuals. The study, taken as a whole, reports: The naive CD4 repertoires of a few donors were compared, and roughly 5.1% of clonotypes were shared. Non-shared clonotypes had lower generation probabilities than clonotypes shared by all four sorted-subset donors.

Partitioning of CD4+ cells yielded a CD45RA+ naive subset and a CD45RA-negative memory subset. CDR1 and CDR2 from the germline V gene are KGHSH and LQKENI. There are 16 residues in the CDR3. Germline trimming cut 6 bases from V and 4 bases from J; bases unmatched to any gene: 12. A word on this clone: The antigen is not known.

The input for sorted-subset replicate PCRs was around 0.2 ug DNA, tens of thousands of T cell genomes. This table comes from immunoSEQ multiplex PCR, and its TCRdb copy is limited to in-frame clones, with some not included. Counted here are 1,400,000 or so clones, roughly 98.5% occurring once; the ten biggest clones make up under 0.45%. The receptor was isolated from a man aged 30-40 years in good health. The chain couples TRBV18 to TRBJ1-1, with TRBD1 identical over 9 bases. Input material: naive CD4+ T cells sorted from blood. The sample's subset: CD45RA+ positively selected. CDR3 protein: CASSTLDRGDRTEAFF. DNA of the CDR3: TGTGCCAGCTCGACTTTAGACAGGGGGGATCGCACTGAAGCTTTCTTT.